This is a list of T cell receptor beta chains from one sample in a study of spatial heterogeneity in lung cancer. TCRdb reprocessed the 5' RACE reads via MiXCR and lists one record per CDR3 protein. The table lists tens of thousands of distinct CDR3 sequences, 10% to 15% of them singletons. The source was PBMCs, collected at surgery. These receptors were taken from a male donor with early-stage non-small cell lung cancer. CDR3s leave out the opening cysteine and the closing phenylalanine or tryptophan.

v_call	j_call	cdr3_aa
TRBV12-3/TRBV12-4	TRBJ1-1	ASSPGQGILRNTEAF
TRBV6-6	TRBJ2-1	ASSYPGLAGAGEQF
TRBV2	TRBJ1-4	APGGPGDEKLF
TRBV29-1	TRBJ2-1	SVEGGLGGEQF
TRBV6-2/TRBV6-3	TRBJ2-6	ASSPASLSSGANVLT
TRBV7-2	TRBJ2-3	ASSLLAGDMDTQY
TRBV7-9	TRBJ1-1	ASSLAGRAKASNTEAF
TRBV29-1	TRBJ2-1	SVVGGGSLLEQF
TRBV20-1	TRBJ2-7	SAFGGGGVEQY
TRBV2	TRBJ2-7	ASSGGRDRGYEQY
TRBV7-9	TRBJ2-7	ASSLESTAGY
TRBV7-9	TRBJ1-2	ASSPSWDSGYT
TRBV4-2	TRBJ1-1	ASSQHRDSNTEAF
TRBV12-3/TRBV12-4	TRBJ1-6	ASSANNSPLH
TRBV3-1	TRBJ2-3	ASSQEARGSTDTQY
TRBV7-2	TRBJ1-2	ASSFSGSNYGYT
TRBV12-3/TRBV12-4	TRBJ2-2	ASSFGAGELF
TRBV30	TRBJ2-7	AWRSGTLGQY
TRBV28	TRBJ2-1	ASSRTSGSQNEQF
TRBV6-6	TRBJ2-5	ASSYVGEETQY
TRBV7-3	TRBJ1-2	ASSPQPNYGYT
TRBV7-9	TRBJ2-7	ASSLRAADYEQY
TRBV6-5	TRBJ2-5	ASSYLKGSLQETQY
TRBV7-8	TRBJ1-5	ASSLGGDRINQPQH
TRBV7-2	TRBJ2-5	ASSLGTDQETQY
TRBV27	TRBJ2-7	ASSLDRSYEQY
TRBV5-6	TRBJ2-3	ASSPKVGSGSLVADTQY
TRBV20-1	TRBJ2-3	SARDRETDTQY
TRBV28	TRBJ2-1	ASSPPFAGRGNEQF
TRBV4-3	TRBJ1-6	ASSQGWDYWNSPLH
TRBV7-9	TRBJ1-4	ASSPGVTNEKLF
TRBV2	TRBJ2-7	ASSDQSSGISEQY
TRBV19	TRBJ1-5	ASSGQAQGNQPQH
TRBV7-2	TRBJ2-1	ASSLRLAGSYNEQF
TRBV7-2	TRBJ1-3	ASSLAGTGGNTIY
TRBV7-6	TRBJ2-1	ASSPTRNEQF
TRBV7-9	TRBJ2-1	ASSLTLAGVEQF
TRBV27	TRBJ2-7	ASRQTGGPYEQY
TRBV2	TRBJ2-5	ASSWGGRDQETQY
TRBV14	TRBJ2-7	ASSPDSSYEQY
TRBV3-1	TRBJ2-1	ASSPRQGEWDEQF
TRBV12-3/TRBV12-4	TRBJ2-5	ASCRTARETQY
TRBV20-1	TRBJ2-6	SAKDRDSGANVLT
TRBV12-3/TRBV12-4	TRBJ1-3	ASSGLGKDRGLSGNTIY
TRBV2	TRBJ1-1	ASRGQEGGNTEAF
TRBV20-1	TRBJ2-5	SAHGLGKETQY
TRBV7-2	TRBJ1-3	ASSFPGGLAGNTIY
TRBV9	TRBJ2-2	ASSVDGNTGELF
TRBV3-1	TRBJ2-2	ASSQGLSGTGELF
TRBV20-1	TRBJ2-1	SARDGERPINEQF